One T cell receptor (beta chain) is described in this entry. This sample was included in a study of blood T cell repertoires in COVID-19. About the study: Material from acute and convalescent COVID-19 was sourced from the United States, Italy and Spain.

Sequencing used immunoSEQ multiplex PCR; TCRdb keeps in-frame clones, though not all of them. The sample has 250,000 to 300,000 clones, around 82% seen once. The length of the CDR3 is 15 residues. V lost 1 base, J lost 7 bases, and 14 bases lay in between. Looked up from germline, CDR1 is SEHNR and CDR2 is FQNEAQ (reference sequence). The source is a man in his fifties who had recovered from COVID-19. Sequencing was carried out using PBMCs or T cells enriched from blood (not recorded which). The chain couples TRBV7-9 to TRBJ2-1; maybe TRBD1 (6 bases). The CDR3 DNA reads as TGTGCCAGCAGCTTAGAAGTAGGGGGACGGAATGAGCAGTTCTTC. Its translation: CASSLEVGGRNEQFF.